This T cell receptor beta chain emerged from a study of sequential checkpoint blockade in melanoma. Study-level information: Randomization was 1:1 between first-line nivolumab→ipilimumab and ipilimumab→nivolumab. Maintenance nivolumab came after either treatment sequence.

This clone was observed once. This sample's treatment: randomized to nivolumab then ipilimumab (arm A) or the reverse (arm B). From thawed PBMCs, live CD3+CD8+ cells negative for CD19 and CD56 were sorted. This CDR3 region has 15 residues. The ends were cut back, 4 bases at V and 0 bases at J, with 12 bases in the middle. In germline, CDR1 is SGDLS, CDR2 YYNGEE. Clones were read by immunoSEQ multiplex PCR, and TCRdb kept only the in-frame ones, dropping some. The sample records about 13,000 clones, more than 70% being singletons. The source was CD8+ T cells sorted from blood (inferred from file names), collected from a patient given nivolumab and ipilimumab in sequence. The chain has TRBV9 and TRBJ2-3, with TRBD2 as a possible D gene (6 bases). The receptor was isolated from a human patient with melanoma. Some clones in this sample may be carry-over from other donors' samples. The CDR3 sequence is CASSRRGASTDTQYF. DNA of the CDR3: TGTGCCAGCAGCAGGCGCGGGGCTAGCACAGATACGCAGTATTTT.